One TCR beta chain is described in this entry. This sample is part of a study of glioma-infiltrating T cells after dendritic cell vaccination. Germline-derived CDR1 and CDR2 are MNHNS and SASEGT. The CDR3 extends over 15 amino acids. Deletions cut 5 bases from V and 6 bases from J, with 17 bases between. TCRdb's table, derived via immunoSEQ multiplex PCR, lists solely in-frame clones and lacks some. The top ten clones hold 3% to 4% of a sample with approximately 82,000 clones, around nine tenths of them seen once. The receptor was derived from a human donor with glioblastoma. Sequenced material: blood, taken before dendritic cell vaccination. This chain joins TRBV6-1 and TRBJ1-5; D not certain. DNA for the CDR3: TGTGCCAGCAGTATGACTTGGAACTTGGGTCAGCCCCAGCATTTT. Translating it yields CASSMTWNLGQPQHF.